The 14 T cell receptor beta chains in this list originate from one sample, sequenced in a study of blood T cell repertoires in COVID-19. Sequencing was performed with immunoSEQ multiplex PCR; in TCRdb, only in-frame clones are kept and a portion is missing. The data show tens of thousands of clones, more than 80% seen once. Specimen: peripheral blood. The receptors derive from an older man with acute or convalescent COVID-19.

CDR3 sequence (DNA): TGTGCCAGCAGCCCCGAGGGCGGGATTAGCACAGATACGCAGTATTTT. The encoded protein is CASSPEGGISTDTQYF. V usage is TRBV11-3 and J usage is TRBJ2-3, with D perhaps TRBD2 (6 bases). This CDR3 contains 16 residues. CDR1 is SGHNT and CDR2 is YENEEA in the germline V gene. V lost 5 bases, J lost 0 bases, and 15 bases lay in between.

In this sample, this clone turned up once. This chain connects TRBV5-1 to TRBJ2-6, with a possible D match to TRBD2 (5 bases). The CDR3 spans 16 residues. With 3 bases removed from V and 4 bases from J, the gap between germline ends came to 14 bases. The germline gives CDR1 SGHRS, CDR2 YFSETQ. The CDR3, as DNA: TGCGCCAGCAGCTCTTCCGGGAAGTGGGGGGCCAACGTCCTGACTTTC. This sequence encodes CASSSSGKWGANVLTF.

The chain combines TRBV28 with TRBJ2-3; 7 bases align to TRBD1. Germline V gene sequence: CDR1 MDHEN, CDR2 SYDVKM. The CDR3 covers 15 residues. The junction had 9 bases not matched to a gene; V was cut back by 8 bases and J by 1 base. DNA for the CDR3: TGTGCCAGCGGGACAGTTTCCAATGGCACAGATACGCAGTATTTT. The encoded protein is CASGTVSNGTDTQYF. The whole variable domain, remainder taken from reference TRBV28 and TRBJ2-3, is DVKVTQSSRYLVKRTGEKVFLECVQDMDHENMFWYRQDPGLGLRLIYFSYDVKMKEKGDIPEGYSVSREKKERFSLILESASTNQTSMYLCASGTVSNGTDTQYFGPGTRLTVL.

This chain uses TRBV7-2 with TRBJ2-1; 9 bases are shared with TRBD1. The CDR3 extends over 16 amino acids. V gave up 5 bases and J gave up 3 bases; unmatched junction bases: 8. Germline CDR1 reads SGHTA; CDR2 reads FQGNSA. The CDR3 spells CASSRAGTGIYNEQFF. In DNA form, the CDR3 reads TGTGCCAGCAGCCGCGCCGGGACAGGGATCTACAATGAGCAGTTCTTC.

This clone has a handful of counts. The chain combines TRBV6-2 or TRBV6-3 with TRBJ1-5; 9 bases fit TRBD1. V lost 2 bases, J lost 5 bases, and 10 bases stayed unmatched. This CDR3 has 17 amino acids. From germline, CDR1 is MNHEY and CDR2 SVGEGT. CDR3 residues: CASSYDPGQGLDQPQHF. CDR3 nucleotide sequence: TGTGCCAGCAGTTACGATCCGGGACAGGGATTGGATCAGCCCCAGCATTTT.

The chain employs TRBV28 and TRBJ1-5, with TRBD1 identical over 8 bases. V was pared by 5 bases and J by 6 bases, with 6 bases of the junction left unmatched. The CDR3 is 14 residues long. In germline, CDR1 is MDHEN, CDR2 SYDVKM. The chain's CDR3 is CASSEQGAIQPQHF. The CDR3 DNA is TGTGCCAGCAGTGAGCAGGGGGCAATTCAGCCCCAGCATTTT.

The rearrangement uses TRBV28 and TRBJ2-5; perhaps TRBD1 as D (7 bases). V lost 3 bases and J lost 6, with 14 bases in between. Germline-derived CDR1 and CDR2 are MDHEN and SYDVKM. The CDR3 is 14 residues long. This chain's CDR3 is CASSLEGATQTQYF. The CDR3 coding sequence is TGTGCCAGCAGTTTGGAGGGGGCGACTCAGACCCAGTACTTC.

This chain uses TRBV7-2 with TRBJ2-3, with D possibly TRBD1 on 6 matching bases. Germline V lookup: CDR1 SGHTA, CDR2 FQGNSA. The CDR3 is 14 residues long. The V gene lost 0 bases and the J gene lost 4 bases, with 8 bases spanning the gap. The CDR3 spells CASSLARGSDTQYF. For the CDR3, the DNA is TGTGCCAGCAGCTTAGCGAGGGGGTCAGATACGCAGTATTTT.

As to this clone: One end of the junction fails to match germline, which may point to a read error. V usage is TRBV7-2 and J usage is TRBJ1-2; D not resolved. The CDR3 spans 12 residues. Germline CDR1 reads SGHTA; CDR2 reads FQGNSA. CDR3 protein: CASSPIALAVRF. As DNA, the CDR3 is TGTGCCAGCAGCCCTATAGCCCTGGCGGTACGGTTC.

The chain couples TRBV27 to TRBJ2-1; the D gene is possibly TRBD1 (8 bases). Between the trimmed V and J ends, which lost 1 base and 4 bases, there was a span of 14 bases. The CDR3 has 16 residues. Looked up from germline, CDR1 is MNHEY and CDR2 is SMNVEV (reference sequence). The CDR3 spells CASSLLGQGGYNEQFF. The DNA of the CDR3 is TGTGCCAGCAGTTTATTAGGACAGGGAGGGTACAATGAGCAGTTCTTC.

The chain couples TRBV5-1 to TRBJ2-3; 7 bases agree with TRBD1. CDR1 and CDR2 (germline): SGHRS, YFSETQ. V was pared by 4 bases and J by 3 bases, with 8 bases of the junction left unmatched. The CDR3 contains 15 residues. In nucleotides, the CDR3 is TGCGCCAGCAGCCTTGGACAGGATTTAACAGATACGCAGTATTTT. It yields the protein CASSLGQDLTDTQYF.

The rearrangement links TRBV6-5 to TRBJ2-1; a possible D gene is TRBD1 (7 bases). Germline assignment: CDR1 MNHEY and CDR2 SVGAGI. V dropped 8 bases and J dropped 9 bases, with 23 bases sitting between them. This CDR3 has 15 residues. CDR3 sequence: CASDRGQGGLGEQFF. CDR3 nucleotide sequence: TGTGCCAGCGACCGGGGGCAGGGGGGATTGGGTGAGCAGTTCTTC.

This rearrangement joins TRBV7-6 to TRBJ2-5; TRBD2 is a possible D gene (6 bases). The CDR3 sequence is 14 residues long. Germline loops: CDR1 SGHVS, CDR2 FNYEAQ. The V and J ends lost 1 base and 4 bases respectively, with 10 bases between them. The CDR3 region has the DNA TGTGCCAGCAGCTTAGGTGGAGGGGCAGAGACCCAGTACTTC. Its protein is CASSLGGGAETQYF.

As regards this clone: This same CDR3 is encoded by further DNA sequences in the sample. The chain employs TRBV5-4 and TRBJ2-3, with 9 bases identical to TRBD2. The germline gives CDR1 SGHNT, CDR2 YYREEE (reference sequence). The CDR3 spans 15 residues. J gave up 6 bases and V 0 bases, and 5 bases lay outside the gene matches. The chain's CDR3 is CASSLGRGGPDTQYF. CDR3 coding DNA: TGTGCCAGCAGCTTGGGGCGGGGGGGTCCGGATACGCAGTATTTT.